These T cell receptor beta chains were read from a single sample in a study of blood T cell repertoires in COVID-19. Clones were read by immunoSEQ multiplex PCR, and TCRdb kept only the in-frame ones, dropping some. The sample has about 93,000 clones; approximately 87% are singletons. Sequenced input: peripheral blood. The receptor set was obtained from a human donor with active COVID-19. The donor label of this sample is uncertain. Each CDR3 is given with its conserved first and last residue. The order of the fields is V gene, J gene, D gene, clone size, CDR3 DNA, CDR3 protein. A D gene is named only where the DNA matches it firmly. The size entry is marked missing in some rows and otherwise reads once, few, many or a size class.

v_gene: TRBV19
j_gene: TRBJ2-1
d_gene: .
abundance: .
CDR3nt: TGTGCCAGTAGCCCCGGGGTTTTCAAGACCCTCTTATACAATGAGCAGTTCTTC
CDR3aa: CASSPGVFKTLLYNEQFF

v_gene: TRBV18
j_gene: TRBJ2-3
d_gene: TRBD1
abundance: .
CDR3nt: TGTGCCAGCTCACCGGGCAGGGGGACAGATACGCAGTATTTT
CDR3aa: CASSPGRGTDTQYF

v_gene: TRBV7-3
j_gene: TRBJ2-7
d_gene: .
abundance: .
CDR3nt: TGTGCCAGCAGCTTAAGCCCGGGGAGCGAGCAGTACTTC
CDR3aa: CASSLSPGSEQYF

v_gene: TRBV5-1
j_gene: TRBJ2-3
d_gene: .
abundance: .
CDR3nt: TGCGCCAGCAGCTTGGAACGCGGGGCAGATACGCAGTATTTT
CDR3aa: CASSLERGADTQYF

v_gene: TRBV27
j_gene: TRBJ2-5
d_gene: TRBD2
abundance: .
CDR3nt: TGTGCCACGACTAGCGGGGGAGAAGAGACCCAGTACTTC
CDR3aa: CATTSGGEETQYF

v_gene: TRBV9
j_gene: TRBJ2-1
d_gene: .
abundance: .
CDR3nt: TGTGCCAGCAGCGTAGACTTGAATGAGCAGTTCTTC
CDR3aa: CASSVDLNEQFF

v_gene: TRBV28
j_gene: TRBJ2-7
d_gene: .
abundance: .
CDR3nt: TGTGCCAGCAGCCCCTCTAGCCGTAGGGGGTACGAGCAGTACTTC
CDR3aa: CASSPSSRRGYEQYF

v_gene: TRBV3-1/TRBV3-2
j_gene: TRBJ2-3
d_gene: .
abundance: .
CDR3nt: TGTGCCAGCAGCCGGGGCGTTAGCACAGATACGCAGTATTTT
CDR3aa: CASSRGVSTDTQYF

v_gene: TRBV7-9
j_gene: TRBJ1-2
d_gene: TRBD1
abundance: .
CDR3nt: TGTGCCAGCAGCTACTCCGGGACAGGGACCGATGGCTACACCTTC
CDR3aa: CASSYSGTGTDGYTF

v_gene: TRBV19
j_gene: TRBJ1-1
d_gene: .
abundance: .
CDR3nt: TGTGCCAGTAGTATAGGTTCGGACACTGAAGCTTTCTTT
CDR3aa: CASSIGSDTEAFF

v_gene: TRBV2
j_gene: TRBJ1-2
d_gene: .
abundance: once
CDR3nt: TGTGCCAGCAAACTCTTAGAACTTGTCGGTGGCTACACCTTC
CDR3aa: CASKLLELVGGYTF

v_gene: TRBV19
j_gene: TRBJ2-5
d_gene: TRBD2
abundance: .
CDR3nt: TGTGCCAGTAGTATACGGCTTACTAGCGGGGGGGGGAACCAAGAGACCCAGTACTTC
CDR3aa: CASSIRLTSGGGNQETQYF

v_gene: TRBV7-2
j_gene: TRBJ2-4
d_gene: .
abundance: .
CDR3nt: TGTGCCAGCAGCCCCGGGGTAGTGGACATTCAGTACTTC
CDR3aa: CASSPGVVDIQYF

v_gene: TRBV5-6
j_gene: TRBJ2-3
d_gene: TRBD2
abundance: .
CDR3nt: TGTGCCAGCAGCGAAAGCGGGGGGTGGGTGTTTACGCAGTATTTT
CDR3aa: CASSESGGWVFTQYF

v_gene: TRBV12-3/TRBV12-4
j_gene: TRBJ1-5
d_gene: .
abundance: .
CDR3nt: TGTGCCAGCTCAGGGGCTCACAATCAGCCCCAGCATTTT
CDR3aa: CASSGAHNQPQHF

v_gene: TRBV4-2
j_gene: TRBJ2-7
d_gene: .
abundance: .
CDR3nt: TGTGCCAGCAGCCAAGTAGGATCCCCTAGCTCCTACGAGCAGTACTTC
CDR3aa: CASSQVGSPSSYEQYF

v_gene: TRBV6-5
j_gene: TRBJ2-1
d_gene: TRBD1
abundance: .
CDR3nt: TGTGCCAGCAGGCTGGGACAGGGGCTTGGTGAGCAGTTCTTC
CDR3aa: CASRLGQGLGEQFF

v_gene: TRBV6-2/TRBV6-3
j_gene: TRBJ2-7
d_gene: .
abundance: .
CDR3nt: TGTGCCAGCAGTTACTCGCAAGGGGACTCCTACGAGCAGTACTTC
CDR3aa: CASSYSQGDSYEQYF

v_gene: TRBV10-3
j_gene: TRBJ1-2
d_gene: TRBD1
abundance: .
CDR3nt: TGTGCCATCAGTGAGTCCGGGCGGGACAGCTATGGCTACACCTTC
CDR3aa: CAISESGRDSYGYTF

v_gene: TRBV18
j_gene: TRBJ2-7
d_gene: .
abundance: .
CDR3nt: TGTGCCAGCTCATCCCTCCCGGTGGTATCAAAAACCTACGAGCAGTACTTC
CDR3aa: CASSSLPVVSKTYEQYF

v_gene: TRBV5-1
j_gene: TRBJ2-5
d_gene: TRBD2
abundance: .
CDR3nt: TGCGCCAGCAGCTTGCCGGCTAGCGGGCAAGAGACCCAGTACTTC
CDR3aa: CASSLPASGQETQYF

v_gene: TRBV20-1
j_gene: TRBJ1-2
d_gene: .
abundance: .
CDR3nt: TGCAGTGCTAGAGCTCGAGACACTTTATCCTTC
CDR3aa: CSARARDTLSF

v_gene: TRBV30
j_gene: TRBJ1-1
d_gene: TRBD1
abundance: .
CDR3nt: TGTGCCTGGGGACGGACAGGATTGAACACTGAAGCTTTCTTT
CDR3aa: CAWGRTGLNTEAFF

v_gene: TRBV4-2
j_gene: TRBJ1-1
d_gene: TRBD1
abundance: .
CDR3nt: TGTGCCAGCAGCCAAGATCAACAGGGGAAGGACACTGAAGCTTTCTTT
CDR3aa: CASSQDQQGKDTEAFF

v_gene: TRBV18
j_gene: TRBJ1-1
d_gene: .
abundance: .
CDR3nt: TGTGCCAGCTCCCCAAAGGCGGGGAACACTGAAGCTTTCTTT
CDR3aa: CASSPKAGNTEAFF

v_gene: TRBV30
j_gene: TRBJ1-6
d_gene: .
abundance: once
CDR3nt: TGTGCCTGGAGACTCCGGGGGAGTGCGTATAATTCACCCCTCCACTTT
CDR3aa: CAWRLRGSAYNSPLHF

v_gene: TRBV7-9
j_gene: TRBJ2-7
d_gene: .
abundance: .
CDR3nt: TGTGCCAGCAGCTTCCTACTTAAACCCTACGAGCAGTACTTC
CDR3aa: CASSFLLKPYEQYF

v_gene: TRBV2
j_gene: TRBJ1-5
d_gene: .
abundance: .
CDR3nt: TGTGCCAGCAGTGAATCACAGGGCTATCAGCCCCAGCATTTT
CDR3aa: CASSESQGYQPQHF

v_gene: TRBV11-2
j_gene: TRBJ1-1
d_gene: .
abundance: .
CDR3nt: TGTGCCAGCAGCCCCCATAACTTCGGCACTGAAGCTTTCTTT
CDR3aa: CASSPHNFGTEAFF